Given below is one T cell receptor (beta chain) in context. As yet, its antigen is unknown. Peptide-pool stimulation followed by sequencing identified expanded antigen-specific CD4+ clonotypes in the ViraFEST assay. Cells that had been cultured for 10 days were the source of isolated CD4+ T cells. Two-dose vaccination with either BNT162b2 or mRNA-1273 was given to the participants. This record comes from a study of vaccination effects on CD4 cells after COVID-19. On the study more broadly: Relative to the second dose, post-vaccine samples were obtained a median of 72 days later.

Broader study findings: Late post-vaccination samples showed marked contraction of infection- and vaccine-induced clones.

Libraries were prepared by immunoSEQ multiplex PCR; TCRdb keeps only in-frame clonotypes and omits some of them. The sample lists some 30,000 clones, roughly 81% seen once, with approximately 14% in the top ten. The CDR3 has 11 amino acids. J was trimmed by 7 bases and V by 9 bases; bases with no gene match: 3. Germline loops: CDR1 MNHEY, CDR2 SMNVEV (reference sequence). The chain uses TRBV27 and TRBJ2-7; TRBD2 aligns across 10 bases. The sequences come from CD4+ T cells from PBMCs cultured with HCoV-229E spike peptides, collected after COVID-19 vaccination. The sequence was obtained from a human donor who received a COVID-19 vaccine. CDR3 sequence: CASKLAGEQYF. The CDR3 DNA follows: TGTGCCAGTAAACTAGCGGGGGAGCAGTACTTC.